These T cell receptor beta chains were read from a single sample in a study of cytomegalovirus exposure and HLA in healthy donors. Repertoires were generated with immunoSEQ multiplex PCR, while TCRdb's copy carries only in-frame clones and drops some. Among about 110,000 clones listed, around 70% were seen once. Sequencing was carried out using PBMCs. All receptors derive from a boy younger than 18 in good health and CMV-seronegative. The CDR3 runs from the conserved cysteine through the conserved F or W. The order of the fields is J gene, clone size, D gene, V gene, CDR3 protein, CDR3 DNA. A D gene is named only where the DNA matches it firmly. Clone sizes are given selectively: once, few, many, or a class where the clone is expanded.

TRBJ2-7,-,-,TRBV14,CASSRSMAGRYEQYF,TGTGCCAGCAGCCGGTCCATGGCAGGGCGATACGAGCAGTACTTC
TRBJ2-7,-,-,TRBV7-6,CASSFSGAIEQYF,TGTGCCAGCAGCTTTTCTGGGGCTATCGAGCAGTACTTC
TRBJ2-5,-,-,TRBV6-5,CASTRGGAPGETQYF,TGTGCCAGCACCCGAGGGGGGGCCCCGGGGGAGACCCAGTACTTC
TRBJ2-1,-,TRBD2,TRBV9,CASSPAGVRYNEQFF,TGTGCCAGCAGCCCCGCGGGAGTAAGGTACAATGAGCAGTTCTTC
TRBJ2-7,-,TRBD1,TRBV28,CASSLYGTGASYHEQYF,TGTGCCAGCAGTTTATATGGGACAGGGGCCTCCTACCACGAGCAGTACTTC
TRBJ1-5,-,TRBD1,TRBV5-6,CASSFDRGQPQHF,TGTGCCAGCAGCTTCGACAGGGGCCAGCCCCAGCATTTT
TRBJ1-1,-,TRBD1,TRBV18,CASSLDRGQVNTEAFF,TGTGCCAGCTCCCTCGACAGGGGGCAGGTGAACACTGAAGCTTTCTTT
TRBJ1-6,few,-,TRBV6-1,CASSEAYRVRNSPLHF,TGTGCCAGCAGTGAAGCTTACAGGGTGCGAAATTCACCCCTCCACTTT
TRBJ1-6,-,-,TRBV30,CACVPLRDSPLHF,TGTGCCTGCGTGCCCTTACGGGATTCACCCCTCCACTTT
TRBJ1-1,-,TRBD1,TRBV28,CASSSGQLDTEAFF,TGTGCCAGCAGTTCGGGACAGCTTGACACTGAAGCTTTCTTT
TRBJ2-5,-,TRBD2,TRBV9,CASSVGTSGDETQYF,TGTGCCAGCAGCGTAGGGACTAGCGGGGACGAGACCCAGTACTTC
TRBJ1-2,once,TRBD1,TRBV29-1,CSVGDSGAGYTF,TGCAGCGTCGGGGACAGTGGAGCAGGCTACACCTTC
TRBJ2-7,-,TRBD1,TRBV19,CASSSGQAVTYEQYF,TGTGCCAGTAGCTCGGGACAGGCAGTTACCTACGAGCAGTACTTC
TRBJ2-1,-,TRBD1,TRBV11-3,CAEQGANNEQFF,TGTGCCGAACAGGGGGCTAACAATGAGCAGTTCTTC
TRBJ2-1,-,TRBD2,TRBV7-9,CASSLAGLAIYNEQFF,TGTGCCAGCAGCTTAGCGGGACTAGCGATTTACAATGAGCAGTTCTTC
TRBJ2-7,-,TRBD2,TRBV6-6,CASSWVSGKDYEQYF,TGTGCCAGCAGCTGGGTTAGCGGGAAGGATTACGAGCAGTACTTC
TRBJ1-5,-,TRBD1,TRBV9,CASSVGEGQGTQPQHF,TGTGCCAGCAGCGTAGGGGAGGGACAGGGGACTCAGCCCCAGCATTTT
TRBJ2-3,-,-,TRBV9,CASSVGRVDTQYF,TGTGCCAGCAGCGTAGGCAGGGTAGATACGCAGTATTTT
TRBJ1-6,-,-,TRBV2,CAIKREGGSYNSPLHF,TGTGCCATCAAGAGGGAGGGAGGATCCTATAATTCACCCCTCCACTTT
TRBJ2-4,-,TRBD2,TRBV7-9,CASSLNASGNVGKNIQYF,TGTGCCAGCAGCTTAAACGCTAGCGGGAATGTAGGCAAAAACATTCAGTACTTC
TRBJ2-1,-,TRBD2,TRBV10-2,CASRGTSGSPKSSYNEQFF,TGCGCCAGCAGGGGGACTAGCGGGAGCCCCAAGAGCTCCTACAATGAGCAGTTCTTC
TRBJ2-5,-,TRBD2,TRBV5-1,CASSLDLAGQETQYF,TGCGCCAGCAGCTTAGATCTAGCGGGTCAAGAGACCCAGTACTTC